The 21 T cell receptor beta chains reported below all come from one sample, sequenced in a study of blood T cell repertoires in COVID-19. Data came from immunoSEQ multiplex PCR; TCRdb stores just in-frame clones and leaves some out. Of around 130,000 clones detected, approximately 82% appear once; the ten largest clones hold more than 9.5%. Sample: peripheral blood. These receptors all stem from a man aged 35-49 years with active or convalescent COVID-19.

This chain links TRBV5-1 with TRBJ1-6, with TRBD1 identical over 7 bases. V lost 0 bases to trimming and J lost 7 bases; unmatched junction nucleotides: 4. The CDR3 runs to 15 residues. Germline CDR1 and CDR2: SGHRS and YFSETQ. The CDR3 protein is CASSLEWDSNSPLHF. The CDR3 DNA sequence: TGCGCCAGCAGCTTGGAGTGGGACAGCAATTCACCCCTCCACTTT.

The rearrangement links TRBV16 to TRBJ1-3, with 7 bases lining up with TRBD1. The J segment lost 0 bases and the V segment lost 1 base, leaving 0 bases of the junction unmatched. This CDR3 spans 15 amino acids. The germline V gene encodes CDR1 KGHSY and CDR2 FQNENV. CDR3 bases: TGTGCCAGCAGCCAATGGACAGGCTCTGGAAACACCATATATTTT. It yields the protein CASSQWTGSGNTIYF.

V gene TRBV2 combines with J gene TRBJ1-2; 9 bases are shared with TRBD1. In germline, CDR1 is SNHLY, CDR2 FYNNEI. The trim removed 5 bases at V and 6 bases at J, leaving 10 bases unmatched. This CDR3 comprises 15 residues. The chain's CDR3 is CASSYITGGADGYTF. As DNA, the CDR3 is TGTGCCAGCAGTTATATTACAGGGGGCGCCGATGGCTACACCTTC. The entire variable domain, with the rest obtained from reference TRBV2 and TRBJ1-2, is as follows: EPEVTQTPSHQVTQMGQEVILRCVPISNHLYFYWYRQILGQKVEFLVSFYNNEISEKSEIFDDQFSVERPDGSNFTLKIRSTKLEDSAMYFCASSYITGGADGYTFGSGTRLTVV.

Here the CDR3 DNA reads TGTGCCACCAGCGGTACAGGGAGAATTTACTCCTACGAGCAGTACTTC. Its protein product is CATSGTGRIYSYEQYF. V and J are TRBV15 and TRBJ2-7; weak D call: TRBD1 (6 bases). Between the trimmed V and J ends, which lost 5 bases and 0 bases, there was a span of 17 bases. CDR1 and CDR2 (germline): LNHNV, YYDKDF (reference sequence). CDR3 length: 16 amino acids.

DNA of the CDR3: TGTGCCAGCAGTCGTAGGACTAGCGGGGCTCTATCCTACGAGCAGTACTTC. The encoded protein is CASSRRTSGALSYEQYF. The chain joins TRBV2 to TRBJ2-7, with 12 bases aligning to TRBD2. CDR3 length equals 17 residues. Germline values: CDR1 SNHLY, CDR2 FYNNEI. V lost 5 bases to trimming and J lost 1 base; unmatched junction nucleotides: 9.

This rearrangement joins TRBV7-8 to TRBJ1-5; possible D gene TRBD1, 6 bases. Trimming left V 6 bases short and J 3 bases short, with 9 bases between. CDR1 SGHVS and CDR2 FQNEAQ come from the germline V gene. The CDR3 has 13 amino acids. The CDR3 is CASSSGDNQPQHF. The CDR3 nucleotides are TGTGCCAGCAGTTCAGGGGACAATCAGCCCCAGCATTTT.

The chain employs TRBV9 and TRBJ1-6, with D possibly TRBD1 on 6 matching bases. The germline V gene encodes CDR1 SGDLS and CDR2 YYNGEE. Trimming pared 3 bases from V and 7 bases from J, leaving 14 bases between. CDR3 length: 15 residues. The DNA for the CDR3 is TGTGCCAGCAGCGCTTCCGGGACAACGAATTCACCCCTCCACTTT. Protein: CASSASGTTNSPLHF.

The gene calls are TRBV19 and TRBJ2-2; weak D call: TRBD1 (6 bases). V shed 3 bases and J shed 4 bases, with 12 bases lying between them. CDR1 LNHDA and CDR2 SQIVND come from the germline V gene (reference sequence). The length of the CDR3 is 15 residues. The CDR3 loop reads CASSMVGGGTGELFF. CDR3 sequence (DNA): TGTGCCAGTAGTATGGTAGGGGGTGGCACCGGGGAGCTGTTTTTT.

This clone appeared a few times. One junction end disagrees with the germline gene, perhaps due to a read error. The genes are TRBV7-8 and TRBJ2-7; D call uncertain. This CDR3 spans 8 amino acids. Germline V gives CDR1 SGHVS, CDR2 FQNEAQ. The CDR3 protein is CASSPTEF. The CDR3 DNA is TGTGCCAGCAGCCCAACGGAGTTC.

This clone was seen only a few times. The V call is TRBV3-1 (or the pseudogene TRBV3-2), the J call TRBJ1-1; tentatively, D is TRBD1 (6 bases). The CDR3 runs to 15 residues. Looked up from germline, CDR1 is LGHDT and CDR2 is YNNKEL (reference sequence). Trimming removed 1 base at V and 1 base at J, with 10 bases between. The CDR3 bases are TGTGCCAGCAGCCAAGGAGGGGGATGGAACACTGAAGCTTTCTTT. It is translated as CASSQGGGWNTEAFF.

This clone was counted a single time. This sequence joins TRBV18 and TRBJ2-7; 8 nucleotides line up with TRBD2. The CDR3 contains 18 residues. Germline CDR1 and CDR2: KGHSH and LQKENI. V shed 1 base and J 2 bases; nucleotides not matched to a gene: 13. The CDR3, as DNA: TGTGCCAGCTCACCACAGTTTAGTAGTACTAGCGGTACCTACGAGCAGTACTTC. Translation gives CASSPQFSSTSGTYEQYF. The full variable domain, with the rest looked up from reference TRBV18 and TRBJ2-7, is NAGVMQNPRHLVRRRGQEARLRCSPMKGHSHVYWYRQLPEEGLKFMVYLQKENIIDESGMPKERFSAEFPKEGPSILRIQQVVRGDSAAYFCASSPQFSSTSGTYEQYFGPGTRLTVT.

V and J are TRBV4-3 and TRBJ2-2; 10 bases align to TRBD1. V shed 0 bases and J 5 bases; nucleotides not matched to a gene: 6. The germline V gene has CDR1 LGHNA and CDR2 YSLEER. The CDR3 has 17 residues. The CDR3 region has the DNA TGCGCCAGCAGCCAAGATCATGGACAGGGGGGAACCGGGGAGCTGTTTTTT. Translated: CASSQDHGQGGTGELFF.

V and J are TRBV5-1 and TRBJ2-1; D gene ambiguous. This CDR3 region has 16 residues. With 2 bases removed from V and 3 bases from J, the gap between germline ends came to 15 bases. Germline lookup yields CDR1 SGHRS and CDR2 YFSETQ. The CDR3 nucleotides are TGCGCCAGCAGCTTTAGCCCGGAGACTTACTACAATGAGCAGTTCTTC. Residues: CASSFSPETYYNEQFF. Supplemented by reference TRBV5-1 and TRBJ2-1, the full variable domain reads KAGVTQTPRYLIKTRGQQVTLSCSPISGHRSVSWYQQTPGQGLQFLFEYFSETQRNKGNFPGRFSGRQFSNSRSEMNVSTLELGDSALYLCASSFSPETYYNEQFFGPGTRLTVL.

In DNA, the CDR3 is TGTGCCAGCAGCCACAAGCGGGGGCGGACAGATACGCAGTATTTT. Protein product: CASSHKRGRTDTQYF. The genes are TRBV16 and TRBJ2-3; TRBD2 matches 8 bases. CDR1 and CDR2 (germline): KGHSY, FQNENV. Trimming at V came to 3 bases and at J to 3 bases, leaving 5 bases not matched to a gene. The CDR3 is 15 residues long.

This clone was seen a single time. This chain joins TRBV5-5 and TRBJ1-6, with TRBD1 matching 7 bases. Per germline, CDR1 SGHKS and CDR2 YYEKEE (reference sequence). This CDR3 contains 15 residues. V lost 0 bases to trimming and J lost 7 bases; unmatched junction nucleotides: 4. The CDR3 DNA reads as TGTGCCAGCAGCTTGGTGTCACAGGGGAATTCACCCCTCCACTTT. Its protein product is CASSLVSQGNSPLHF.

The V gene is TRBV19, the J gene TRBJ1-4; no definite D call. V lost 3 bases and J 5 bases, leaving 13 bases between the germline ends. The CDR3 extends over 15 amino acids. From germline, CDR1 is LNHDA and CDR2 SQIVND (reference sequence). The DNA of the CDR3 is TGTGCCAGTAGTATCGAAGGCAGGATGAATGAAAAACTGTTTTTT. Translated: CASSIEGRMNEKLFF.

A few counts support this clone. The J gene is TRBJ2-7, the V gene TRBV3-1 (or the pseudogene TRBV3-2); TRBD2 might be the D (5 bases). The V and J ends lost 0 bases and 0 bases respectively, with 12 bases between them. Per the germline V gene, CDR1 is LGHDT and CDR2 is YNNKEL (reference sequence). The CDR3 has 16 amino acids. The CDR3: CASSQEYERSSYEQYF. The CDR3 DNA sequence: TGTGCCAGCAGCCAAGAATACGAGCGGAGCTCCTACGAGCAGTACTTC.

CDR3 in amino acids: CASSIWAGVNTGELFF. The CDR3 nucleotides read TGTGCCAGTAGTATCTGGGCAGGGGTGAACACCGGGGAGCTGTTTTTT. This chain connects TRBV19 to TRBJ2-2; a weak D match, TRBD1 (6 bases). The CDR3 has 16 amino acids. The germline gives CDR1 LNHDA, CDR2 SQIVND (reference sequence). V was cut by 3 bases and J by 1 base, with 12 bases left in between.

This chain links TRBV19 with TRBJ2-1, with 8 bases that match TRBD2. Germline CDR1 LNHDA, CDR2 SQIVND (reference sequence). The CDR3 is 14 residues long. Germline trimming cut 7 bases from V and 4 bases from J; bases unmatched to any gene: 6. The CDR3 here is CASISGGLYNEQFF. Written as DNA, the CDR3 is TGTGCCAGTATCAGCGGGGGCCTTTACAATGAGCAGTTCTTC.

This chain uses TRBV6-4 with TRBJ2-2, with no clear D. V was shortened by 6 bases and J by 2 bases, with 10 bases between the two germline ends. The CDR3 totals 14 residues. The V gene's germline CDR1 is MRHNA and CDR2 SNTAGT. CDR3 in amino acids: CASSAYSNTGELFF. The CDR3 region has the DNA TGTGCCAGCAGCGCGTACAGCAACACCGGGGAGCTGTTTTTT.

This clone occurred a few times. The J gene is TRBJ2-4, the V gene TRBV21-1; no check of the table's D call, TRBD1, against the DNA was made. TRBV21-1 is a listed pseudogene. The CDR3 sequence is 14 residues long. CDR3 DNA: TGTGCCAGCAGCAAAAAACAGGTCAGGGACATTCAGTACTTC. Its translation: CASSKKQVRDIQYF.